A single sample gave rise to the 22 T cell receptor beta chains below, sequenced in a study of blood T cell repertoires in COVID-19. Profiled with immunoSEQ multiplex PCR; TCRdb holds only in-frame clones, not every one. Among more than 110,000 clones listed, roughly 84% were seen once. The sequencing input was peripheral blood. The receptor set was obtained from a woman aged 55-70 years with acute or convalescent COVID-19.

The rearrangement uses TRBV5-8 and TRBJ2-7; no reliable D call. From germline, CDR1 is SGHTS and CDR2 YDEGEE. The CDR3 extends over 12 amino acids. V was pared by 0 bases and J by 2 bases, with 3 bases between. CDR3 bases: TGTGCCAGCAGCTTGGACACCTACGAGCAGTACTTC. Residues: CASSLDTYEQYF.

The chain employs TRBV29-1 and TRBJ2-2; the D is unclear. Germline V lookup: CDR1 SQVTM, CDR2 ANQGSEA. The CDR3 contains 11 residues. With 6 bases removed from V and 2 bases from J, the gap between germline ends came to 4 bases. The CDR3 DNA is TGCAGCGTGAGTAACACCGGGGAGCTGTTTTTT. Encoded protein: CSVSNTGELFF.

This clone came up once. The CDR3 DNA reads as TGTGCCAGCAGACATAGCGCGACCGCCTACGAGCAGTACTTC. It encodes CASRHSATAYEQYF. This chain connects TRBV6-6 to TRBJ2-7; D might be TRBD2 (5 bases). V lost 6 bases and J 2 bases, leaving 14 bases between the germline ends. Germline V lookup: CDR1 MNHNY, CDR2 SVGAGI (reference sequence). The CDR3 totals 14 residues.

The gene calls are TRBV12-3 or TRBV12-4 and TRBJ1-1; unclear D gene. With 8 bases removed from V and 1 base from J, the gap between germline ends came to 11 bases. This CDR3 comprises 13 residues. CDR3 nucleotide sequence: TGTGCCAGCCAAGCGGCGGAGAACACTGAAGCTTTCTTT. Its protein is CASQAAENTEAFF.

The chain employs TRBV28 and TRBJ2-7; no firm D call. This CDR3 has 13 amino acids. Germline lookup yields CDR1 MDHEN and CDR2 SYDVKM. Trimming shortened V by 2 bases and J by 6 bases, and 11 bases separated the two germline ends. In nucleotides, the CDR3 is TGTGCCAGCAGTTTAGCAGGCCCACGCGAGCAGTACTTC. Amino acid sequence: CASSLAGPREQYF. Full variable domain (missing parts from reference TRBV28 and TRBJ2-7): DVKVTQSSRYLVKRTGEKVFLECVQDMDHENMFWYRQDPGLGLRLIYFSYDVKMKEKGDIPEGYSVSREKKERFSLILESASTNQTSMYLCASSLAGPREQYFGPGTRLTVT.

This clone appeared a single time. V is TRBV7-2 and J is TRBJ1-1, with D possibly TRBD1 on 5 matching bases. This CDR3 has 14 amino acids. CDR1 is SGHTA and CDR2 is FQGNSA in the germline V gene. V dropped 6 bases and J dropped 2 bases, with 13 bases sitting between them. CDR3 in DNA: TGTGCCAGCAGGCGGGGCGGGTCCAACACTGAAGCTTTCTTT. Translated: CASRRGGSNTEAFF.

This chain links TRBV3-1 (or the pseudogene TRBV3-2) with TRBJ2-7, with 10 bases matching TRBD2. CDR1 and CDR2 from the germline V gene are LGHDT and YNNKEL (reference sequence). The CDR3 is 18 amino acids. V was pared by 4 bases and J by 3 bases, with 15 bases of the junction left unmatched. As DNA, the CDR3 is TGTGCCAGCAGCCCATCGAAAAGCGGGAGGGCCAAGGGCTACGAGCAGTACTTC. Translating gives CASSPSKSGRAKGYEQYF.

The chain has TRBV14 and TRBJ2-1; a possible D gene is TRBD1 (6 bases). The CDR3 runs 14 residues. The germline V gene encodes CDR1 SGHDN and CDR2 FVKESK. Trimming removed 4 bases from V and 4 bases from J, with 11 bases in between. The CDR3 coding sequence is TGTGCCAGCAGCCCTGGGGGCGGGTACAATGAGCAGTTCTTC. Amino acid sequence: CASSPGGGYNEQFF.

The rearrangement links TRBV2 to TRBJ2-5; 8 nucleotides agree with TRBD2. J was trimmed by 2 bases and V by 0 bases; bases with no gene match: 14. The germline V gene encodes CDR1 SNHLY and CDR2 FYNNEI. CDR3 length: 19 amino acids. In DNA, the CDR3 is TGTGCCAGCAGTGAAGCCGGGCTAGCGGGCCACCGAGGGCAAGAGACCCAGTACTTC. The encoded protein is CASSEAGLAGHRGQETQYF.

A single count supports this clone. The chain joins TRBV11-2 to TRBJ2-7; perhaps TRBD2 as D (5 bases). The CDR3 has 14 residues. Trimming removed 3 bases at V and 4 bases at J, with 13 bases between. The germline V gene has CDR1 SGHAT and CDR2 FQNNGV. The CDR3 region is CASSFGVLGYEQYF. The CDR3 coding sequence is TGTGCCAGCAGCTTCGGGGTTTTAGGGTACGAGCAGTACTTC.

The V gene is TRBV10-3, the J gene TRBJ1-1; D is unresolved. This CDR3 has 11 residues. From germline, CDR1 is ENHRY and CDR2 SYGVKD. The ends were cut back, 11 bases at V and 2 bases at J, with 9 bases in the middle. The CDR3 DNA sequence: TGTGCCGCCGCGGAAAACACTGAAGCTTTCTTT. Translation: CAAAENTEAFF.

This chain links TRBV28 with TRBJ1-5; possible D gene TRBD1, 6 bases. The CDR3 consists of 14 residues. Trimming took off 6 bases at V and 3 bases at J, with 12 bases between the two ends. CDR1 and CDR2 (germline): MDHEN, SYDVKM. The chain's CDR3 is CASRRDRPNQPQHF. The CDR3 DNA reads TGTGCCAGCAGGAGAGACAGGCCCAATCAGCCCCAGCATTTT.

V and J are TRBV9 and TRBJ1-6; D gene unclear. Between the trimmed V and J ends, which lost 3 bases and 9 bases, there was a span of 16 bases. Germline CDR1 and CDR2: SGDLS and YYNGEE. This CDR3 comprises 15 residues. This chain's CDR3 is CASSEAGVGGSPLHF. CDR3 in DNA: TGTGCCAGCAGCGAGGCCGGGGTAGGAGGTTCACCCCTCCACTTT.

The V call is TRBV5-4, the J call TRBJ2-1; 10 bases align to TRBD2. There are 12 residues in the CDR3. The junction had 3 bases not matched to a gene; V was cut back by 10 bases and J by 5 bases. Germline CDR1 and CDR2: SGHNT and YYREEE (reference sequence). The CDR3 is CASGTSDNEQFF. Written as DNA, the CDR3 is TGTGCCTCCGGGACTAGCGACAATGAGCAGTTCTTC.

The chain combines TRBV14 with TRBJ2-2; 13 bases match TRBD2. V lost 4 bases to trimming and J lost 4 bases; unmatched junction nucleotides: 15. The CDR3 length is 20 residues. Germline assignment: CDR1 SGHDN and CDR2 FVKESK. As DNA, the CDR3 is TGTGCCAGCAGCCCCGGACCGGGACTAGCGGGATTGGACCGCACCGGGGAGCTGTTTTTT. It translates to CASSPGPGLAGLDRTGELFF.

This clone turned up a few times. The chain has TRBV28 and TRBJ1-5; no clear D. V lost 3 bases, J lost 1 base, and 13 bases lay in between. CDR1 and CDR2 (germline): MDHEN, SYDVKM. This CDR3 contains 16 residues. The CDR3 loop reads CASSFLVRASNQPQHF. For the CDR3, the DNA is TGTGCCAGCAGTTTTCTTGTCCGAGCGAGCAATCAGCCCCAGCATTTT. Drawing the rest from reference TRBV28 and TRBJ1-5, the complete variable domain is DVKVTQSSRYLVKRTGEKVFLECVQDMDHENMFWYRQDPGLGLRLIYFSYDVKMKEKGDIPEGYSVSREKKERFSLILESASTNQTSMYLCASSFLVRASNQPQHFGDGTRLSIL.

This rearrangement joins TRBV29-1 to TRBJ1-1; D unresolved. Trimming left V 4 bases short and J 3 bases short, with 12 bases between. The length of the CDR3 is 13 residues. Germline CDR1 reads SQVTM; CDR2 reads ANQGSEA. The CDR3, as DNA: TGCAGCGTTGCGGAAGGGAGGCACACTGAAGCTTTCTTT. As protein: CSVAEGRHTEAFF.

This clone was observed a handful of times. The chain recombines TRBV10-3 with TRBJ2-2; TRBD2 matches at 13 bases. V trimming: 4 bases; J trimming: 5 bases; junction bases outside the gene matches: 4. The CDR3 spans 16 residues. Per the germline V gene, CDR1 is ENHRY and CDR2 is SYGVKD. The CDR3 DNA follows: TGTGCCATCAGTGGACTAGCGGGAGGAGGTACCGGGGAGCTGTTTTTT. It codes for CAISGLAGGGTGELFF.

This chain's CDR3 is CAWDEAGELFF. The DNA of the CDR3 is TGTGCCTGGGACGAGGCCGGGGAGCTGTTTTTT. The chain links TRBV30 to TRBJ2-2; D is unresolved. There are 11 residues in the CDR3. With 5 bases removed from V and 6 bases from J, the gap between germline ends came to 7 bases. Germline CDR1 GTSNPN, CDR2 SVGIG (reference sequence).

This rearrangement joins TRBV29-1 to TRBJ1-2, with 9 bases that match TRBD1. The CDR3 totals 15 residues. Germline-derived CDR1 and CDR2 are SQVTM and ANQGSEA. J lost 7 bases, V lost 5 bases, and 14 bases had no gene match. CDR3: CSVWGNRDRAGGYTF. The CDR3 region has the DNA TGCAGCGTTTGGGGTAACCGGGACAGGGCGGGTGGCTACACCTTC. Using reference TRBV29-1 and TRBJ1-2 for the parts outside the CDR3, the full variable domain is SAVISQKPSRDICQRGTSLTIQCQVDSQVTMMFWYRQQPGQSLTLIATANQGSEATYESGFVIDKFPISRPNLTFSTLTVSNMSPEDSSIYLCSVWGNRDRAGGYTFGSGTRLTVV.

The chain combines TRBV9 with TRBJ2-2; 7 bases map to TRBD1. The CDR3 runs 17 residues. The junction had 12 bases not matched to a gene; V was cut back by 4 bases and J by 3 bases. Per the germline V gene, CDR1 is SGDLS and CDR2 is YYNGEE. CDR3 in DNA: TGTGCCAGCAGCCCCTTCTCGACAGGGCAGTACACCGGGGAGCTGTTTTTT. It yields the protein CASSPFSTGQYTGELFF.

This rearrangement joins TRBV6-5 to TRBJ1-5; 7 positions agree with TRBD1. The V gene's germline CDR1 is MNHEY and CDR2 SVGAGI. V lost 10 bases to trimming and J lost 3 bases; unmatched junction nucleotides: 6. CDR3 length equals 13 residues. The CDR3 region has the DNA TGTGCCACCGGGACAGCCCTCAATCAGCCCCAGCATTTT. Translated, it gives CATGTALNQPQHF.